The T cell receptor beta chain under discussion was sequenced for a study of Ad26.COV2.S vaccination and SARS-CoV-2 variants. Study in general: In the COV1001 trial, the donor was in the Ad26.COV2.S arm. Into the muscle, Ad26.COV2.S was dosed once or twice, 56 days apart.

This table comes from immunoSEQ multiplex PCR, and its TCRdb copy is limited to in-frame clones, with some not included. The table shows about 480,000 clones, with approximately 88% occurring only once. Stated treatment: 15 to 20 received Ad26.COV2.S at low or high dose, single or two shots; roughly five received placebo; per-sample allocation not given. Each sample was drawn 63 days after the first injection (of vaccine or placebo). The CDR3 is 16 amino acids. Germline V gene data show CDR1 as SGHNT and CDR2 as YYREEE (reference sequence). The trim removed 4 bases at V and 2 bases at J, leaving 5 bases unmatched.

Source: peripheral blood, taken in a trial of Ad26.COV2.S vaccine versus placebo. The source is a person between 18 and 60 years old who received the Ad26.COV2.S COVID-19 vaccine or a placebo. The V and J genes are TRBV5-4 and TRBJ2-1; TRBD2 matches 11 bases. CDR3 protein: CASSPPGLAAYNEQFF. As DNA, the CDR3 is TGTGCCAGCAGCCCTCCGGGACTAGCGGCCTACAATGAGCAGTTCTTC. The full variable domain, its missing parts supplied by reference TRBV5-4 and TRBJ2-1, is ETGVTQSPTHLIKTRGQQVTLRCSSQSGHNTVSWYQQALGQGPQFIFQYYREEENGRGNFPPRFSGLQFPNYSSELNVNALELDDSALYLCASSPPGLAAYNEQFFGPGTRLTVL.